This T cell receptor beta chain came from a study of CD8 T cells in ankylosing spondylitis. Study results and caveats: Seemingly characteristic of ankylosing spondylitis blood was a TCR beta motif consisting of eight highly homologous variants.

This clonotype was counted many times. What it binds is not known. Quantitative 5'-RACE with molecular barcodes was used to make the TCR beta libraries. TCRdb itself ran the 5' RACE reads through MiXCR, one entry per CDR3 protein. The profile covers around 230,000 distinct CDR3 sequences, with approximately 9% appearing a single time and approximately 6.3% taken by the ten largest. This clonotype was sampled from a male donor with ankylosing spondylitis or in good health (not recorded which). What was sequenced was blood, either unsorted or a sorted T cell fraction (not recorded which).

The CDR3 region is CASSQDHSTDTQYF. The CDR3 DNA sequence: TGTGCCAGCAGCCAGGACCATTCCACAGATACGCAGTATTTT. The chain employs TRBV7-9 and TRBJ2-3; D is uncertain. The CDR3 is made up of 14 amino acids. The germline V gene encodes CDR1 SEHNR and CDR2 FQNEAQ (reference sequence). V gave up 5 bases and J gave up 2 bases, with 11 bases separating them.